The present T cell receptor (beta chain) was sequenced within a study of shared clonotypes between healthy human individuals. The germline gives CDR1 SGHRS, CDR2 YFSETQ. The V and J ends lost 5 bases and 5 bases respectively, with 16 bases between them. The CDR3 spans 14 residues. The study, taken as a whole, reports: The four-donor shared clonotypes exceeded non-shared clonotypes in generation probability, with non-shared ones scoring lower.

Assay used: immunoSEQ multiplex PCR; TCRdb lists only in-frame clones, some missing. The sample yields around 700,000 clones, approximately 74% seen once. This clone was detected ten times or more. What it recognizes is unknown. The genes are TRBV5-1 and TRBJ2-5; perhaps TRBD1 as D (5 bases). This sequence was found in a woman aged 25 to 39 in good health. Sequencing used memory CD4+ T cells sorted from blood. Subset described: CD45RA-negative fraction. The CDR3 sequence: CASSFQGLRETQYF. CDR3 DNA: TGCGCCAGCAGTTTTCAGGGTTTGAGGGAGACCCAGTACTTC.